The clone carrying this T cell receptor beta chain was recorded many times. TCR beta CDR3 regions were amplified from RNA. The study used the HTBI primer set for a first-round RT-PCR of the TCR CDR3. One entry per CDR3 protein results from TCRdb running MiXCR on the multiplex PCR reads. The sample yields roughly 570,000 distinct CDR3 sequences, 15% to 19% seen once. This sample was taken from a study of T cells in Graves' hyperthyroidism and ophthalmopathy. This CDR3 is 14 amino acids long. The trim removed 5 bases at V and 6 bases at J, leaving 6 bases unmatched. In germline, CDR1 is SGHTA, CDR2 FQGNSA.

The sample consisted of blood. The chain employs TRBV7-2 and TRBJ1-5; 8 bases fit TRBD1. The receptor's source is a woman aged 25 to 39 with Graves' hyperthyroidism. CDR3 nucleotide sequence: TGTGCCAGCAGCGATCAGGGGGCGCCTCAGCCCCAGCATTTT. It is translated as CASSDQGAPQPQHF.